This T cell receptor beta chain was sequenced during a study of T cell responses to AZD1222 COVID-19 vaccine. General observations from the study: Epitopes outside B.1.351 and B.1.1.7 mutated regions reportedly drew nearly half of spike TCRs. Across the whole spike, CD4 TCRs peaked at regions 160-218 and 743-854. Clonal diversity may have been underestimated, and the donors were mostly white British, with more females than males.

This clone was recorded once. Its antigen is still unknown. The CDR3 sequence is 14 residues long. Germline trimming cut 4 bases from V and 5 bases from J; bases unmatched to any gene: 6. Germline V gene lookup returns CDR1 LNHDA and CDR2 SQIVND (reference sequence). The table came from immunoSEQ multiplex PCR; TCRdb's copy has only in-frame clones and leaves some out. Among around 120,000 clones listed, about nine tenths were seen once. This clonotype was obtained from an adult in good health. The sequencing used peripheral blood, collected on day 0 of AZD1222 vaccination. V usage is TRBV19 and J usage is TRBJ1-1, with 8 bases lining up with TRBD1. CDR3 sequence reads: CASSTVRGRTEAFF. In DNA form, the CDR3 reads TGTGCCAGTAGTACCGTCAGGGGGCGGACTGAAGCTTTCTTT.